Listed here are 16 T cell receptor beta chains from one sample, sequenced in a study of blood T cell repertoires in COVID-19. Libraries were prepared by immunoSEQ multiplex PCR; TCRdb keeps only in-frame clonotypes and omits some of them. The sample yields just under 150,000 clones, about 89% seen once. The sequenced sample was peripheral blood. The receptors shown here come from a man in his fifties who had recovered from COVID-19.

V is TRBV18 and J is TRBJ2-4, with D perhaps TRBD2 (5 bases). Germline assignment: CDR1 KGHSH and CDR2 LQKENI. The CDR3 extends over 15 amino acids. Trimming cost V 0 bases and J 7 bases, with 13 bases left between them. CDR3 in DNA: TGTGCCAGCTCACCACCCTCCAGGCCGGGGAACATTCAGTACTTC. It translates to CASSPPSRPGNIQYF.

There are many counts of this clone. This sequence joins TRBV27 and TRBJ2-7; the match to TRBD1 covers 10 bases. V was pared by 6 bases and J by 8 bases, with 7 bases of the junction left unmatched. The CDR3 loop spans 13 amino acids. CDR1 and CDR2 from the germline V gene are MNHEY and SMNVEV (reference sequence). CDR3 DNA: TGTGCCAGCAGCACTAAGACAGGGGGCAAGCAGTACTTC. It translates to CASSTKTGGKQYF.

This chain joins TRBV3-1 (or the pseudogene TRBV3-2) and TRBJ1-1, with D perhaps matching TRBD1 (6 bases). The germline V gene has CDR1 LGHDT and CDR2 YNNKEL (reference sequence). The V gene lost 3 bases and the J gene lost 5 bases, with 7 bases spanning the gap. The CDR3 loop spans 12 amino acids. CDR3 residues: CASSHGQTEAFF. CDR3 bases: TGTGCCAGCAGCCACGGACAGACTGAAGCTTTCTTT.

In this sample, this clone turned up a few times. The genes are TRBV19 and TRBJ1-6; no reliable D call. This CDR3 region has 13 residues. V was pared by 3 bases and J by 10 bases, with 10 bases between. Germline V gene lookup returns CDR1 LNHDA and CDR2 SQIVND (reference sequence). CDR3 region: CASSIFGNSPLHF. The CDR3 DNA is TGTGCCAGTAGTATTTTCGGGAACTCACCCCTCCACTTT. Full variable domain (outside the CDR3, taken from reference TRBV19 and TRBJ1-6): DGGITQSPKYLFRKEGQNVTLSCEQNLNHDAMYWYRQDPGQGLRLIYYSQIVNDFQKGDIAEGYSVSREKKESFPLTVTSAQKNPTAFYLCASSIFGNSPLHFGNGTRLTVT.

The V and J genes are TRBV6-4 and TRBJ1-2; 10 bases map to TRBD1. This CDR3 has 16 residues. J gave up 4 bases and V 4 bases, and 9 bases lay outside the gene matches. Per germline, CDR1 MRHNA and CDR2 SNTAGT. The CDR3 nucleotides read TGTGCCAGCAGTGGGACAGGGGGGGACGACCCCTATGGCTACACCTTC. This translates into CASSGTGGDDPYGYTF.

The chain recombines TRBV7-2 with TRBJ2-1; D might be TRBD2 (7 bases). Trimming left V 6 bases short and J 8 bases short, with 14 bases between. CDR1 SGHTA and CDR2 FQGNSA come from the germline V gene. The CDR3 is 13 amino acids. The CDR3 protein is CASRKNGGHEQFF. The CDR3 nucleotides read TGTGCCAGCAGGAAAAACGGGGGGCATGAGCAGTTCTTC.

The chain combines TRBV9 with TRBJ1-2; 9 positions match TRBD1. CDR1 and CDR2 (germline): SGDLS, YYNGEE. V lost 4 bases, J lost 7 bases, and 8 bases stayed unmatched. The CDR3 has 14 amino acids. The CDR3 region is CASSTRDRDSGYTF. DNA for the CDR3: TGTGCCAGCAGCACTCGGGACAGGGACTCTGGCTACACCTTC. The entire variable domain, with the rest obtained from reference TRBV9 and TRBJ1-2, is as follows: DSGVTQTPKHLITATGQRVTLRCSPRSGDLSVYWYQQSLDQGLQFLIQYYNGEERAKGNILERFSAQQFPDLHSELNLSSLELGDSALYFCASSTRDRDSGYTFGSGTRLTVV.

The chain carries TRBV4-3 and TRBJ2-2, with D perhaps matching TRBD1 (5 bases). The CDR3 has 16 amino acids. Germline V lookup: CDR1 LGHNA, CDR2 YSLEER. V shed 2 bases and J shed 7 bases, with 17 bases lying between them. CDR3 DNA sequence: TGCGCCAGCAGCCAATCCCCCTCCAGGGCCGTCGGGGAGCTGTTTTTT. Translated: CASSQSPSRAVGELFF.

The chain couples TRBV6-5 to TRBJ2-3; TRBD2 might be the D (5 bases). Germline assignment: CDR1 MNHEY and CDR2 SVGAGI. Trimming left V 7 bases short and J 2 bases short, with 7 bases between. The CDR3 loop spans 12 amino acids. CDR3 sequence reads: CASTSYTDTQYF. The CDR3 DNA is TGTGCCAGCACTAGCTACACAGATACGCAGTATTTT.

The chain carries TRBV30 and TRBJ2-5, with 7 positions matching TRBD2. Unmatched junction bases numbered 3, after V lost 3 bases and J lost 5 bases. The CDR3 consists of 12 residues. Germline lookup yields CDR1 GTSNPN and CDR2 SVGIG (reference sequence). The CDR3: CAWRGGSETQYF. CDR3 nucleotides: TGTGCCTGGAGGGGGGGGTCCGAGACCCAGTACTTC.

J is TRBJ1-2 and V is TRBV13; D might be TRBD1 (6 bases). The V gene lost 5 bases and the J gene lost 3 bases, with 13 bases spanning the gap. Per germline, CDR1 PRHDT and CDR2 FYEKMQ (reference sequence). This CDR3 has 14 residues. In DNA, the CDR3 is TGTGCCAGCAGCCCCCAGGACAGAGACTATGGCTACACCTTC. This translates into CASSPQDRDYGYTF.

This rearrangement joins TRBV9 to TRBJ2-7; TRBD2 is a possible D gene (5 bases). Germline V gives CDR1 SGDLS, CDR2 YYNGEE. The CDR3 covers 14 residues. The ends were cut back, 3 bases at V and 1 base at J, with 11 bases in the middle. This CDR3 reads CASSGGLSSYEQYF. The CDR3 region has the DNA TGTGCCAGCAGCGGAGGGTTAAGTTCCTACGAGCAGTACTTC.

V is TRBV5-4 and J is TRBJ2-5; TRBD2 agrees at 11 bases. The CDR3 is 15 residues long. The ends lost 3 bases at V and 2 bases at J; junction bases unmatched: 3. CDR1 and CDR2 from the germline V gene are SGHNT and YYREEE (reference sequence). As DNA, the CDR3 is TGTGCCAGCAGCTCTCGGACTAGCGGGCAAGAGACCCAGTACTTC. Protein sequence: CASSSRTSGQETQYF. The full variable domain, rest sourced from reference TRBV5-4 and TRBJ2-5, is ETGVTQSPTHLIKTRGQQVTLRCSSQSGHNTVSWYQQALGQGPQFIFQYYREEENGRGNFPPRFSGLQFPNYSSELNVNALELDDSALYLCASSSRTSGQETQYFGPGTRLLVL.

This clone was seen only once. The genes are TRBV4-3 and TRBJ2-1; D perhaps matches TRBD2 (5 bases). The germline CDR1 and CDR2 sequences are LGHNA and YSLEER. The CDR3 length is 13 residues. V lost 0 bases and J lost 10, with 10 bases in between. The chain's CDR3 is CASSQDEGREQFF. As DNA, the CDR3 is TGCGCCAGCAGCCAAGATGAGGGCCGGGAGCAGTTCTTC.

This chain joins TRBV19 and TRBJ1-5, with 8 nucleotides matching TRBD1. From germline, CDR1 is LNHDA and CDR2 SQIVND (reference sequence). The CDR3 is made up of 15 amino acids. V lost 4 bases and J lost 8; bases outside the gene matches: 10. The CDR3, as DNA: TGTGCCAGTAGTAGCCGGACAGGGAATGGCGAGCCCCAGCATTTT. Translated: CASSSRTGNGEPQHF.

The V and J genes are TRBV15 and TRBJ2-6; a possible D gene is TRBD1 (5 bases). The CDR3 runs to 19 residues. Between the trimmed V and J ends, which lost 5 bases and 0 bases, there was a span of 20 bases. Germline V gene lookup returns CDR1 LNHNV and CDR2 YYDKDF (reference sequence). CDR3 bases: TGTGCCACCAGCCTCTCGGCAGGGCCCATCGTCTCTGGGGCCAACGTCCTGACTTTC. Amino acids: CATSLSAGPIVSGANVLTF. Full variable domain (remainder filled in from reference TRBV15 and TRBJ2-6): DAMVIQNPRYQVTQFGKPVTLSCSQTLNHNVMYWYQQKSSQAPKLLFHYYDKDFNNEADTPDNFQSRRPNTSFCFLDIRSPGLGDTAMYLCATSLSAGPIVSGANVLTFGAGSRLTVL.